One sample yielded the 9 T cell receptor beta chains listed below, sequenced in a study of T cells expressing NK-cell markers (dated by TCRdb to about 2020). The method was 5' RACE. Sequencing was performed on an Illumina HiSeq 2000. Once TCRdb had reprocessed the reads, it stored one entry per CDR3 protein sequence and supplied no DNA. The table for this sample shows about 390,000 distinct CDR3 sequences. The ten largest clones capture around 11% of the sample. Sequencing was performed on blood T cells: a sorted CD56 or NKG2C T cell subset, CD4+ or CD8+ T cells, or bulk PBMC T cells (not recorded which). These receptors were obtained from a woman in her forties or fifties in good health. Donor details come from another sample of the same person, matched by shared clones.

The V call is TRBV28, the J call TRBJ2-1; TCRdb indicates TRBD2, and absent DNA this call remains unverified. From germline, CDR1 is MDHEN and CDR2 SYDVKM. The length of the CDR3 is 15 residues. The CDR3 loop reads CASSLGPHGYNEQFF.

This rearrangement joins TRBV20-1 to TRBJ2-3; TCRdb designates TRBD1, a call that cannot be tested without DNA. The CDR3 covers 12 residues. CDR1 is DFQATT and CDR2 is SNEGSKA in the germline V gene (reference sequence). Here the CDR3 reads CSVTRDGHTQYF.

The chain is built from TRBV6-6 and TRBJ2-5. This CDR3 has 12 residues. Germline assignment: CDR1 MNHNY and CDR2 SVGAGI (reference sequence). The CDR3 sequence: CASGQLQETQYF.

The chain is built from TRBV27 and TRBJ2-4; there is no DNA to check the TCRdb D call of TRBD1. The length of the CDR3 is 15 residues. The germline CDR1 and CDR2 sequences are MNHEY and SMNVEV (reference sequence). This CDR3 reads CASSISALAKNIQYF.

The chain couples TRBV18 to TRBJ2-1. The CDR3 sequence is 16 residues long. Germline CDR1 reads KGHSH; CDR2 reads LQKENI. CDR3 loop: CASSTKTRSSYNEQFF.

V is TRBV3-1 and J is TRBJ2-4. Germline lookup yields CDR1 LGHDT and CDR2 YNNKEL (reference sequence). The CDR3 loop spans 15 amino acids. CDR3 region: CASSQEYWRINIQYF. Full variable domain (remainder filled in from reference TRBV3-1 and TRBJ2-4): DTAVSQTPKYLVTQMGNDKSIKCEQNLGHDTMYWYKQDSKKFLKIMFSYNNKELIINETVPNRFSPKSPDKAHLNLHINSLELGDSAVYFCASSQEYWRINIQYFGAGTRLSVL.

The chain combines TRBV24-1 with TRBJ2-7; TCRdb returns TRBD1, unconfirmable since there is no DNA. Germline assignment: CDR1 KGHDR and CDR2 SFDVKD. The CDR3 totals 16 residues. CDR3 amino acids: CATSDSLRGQPYEQYF.

This sequence joins TRBV27 and TRBJ2-1. This CDR3 comprises 15 residues. The germline V gene has CDR1 MNHEY and CDR2 SMNVEV (reference sequence). CDR3 region: CASSPSRSSYNEQFF.

The rearrangement links TRBV10-3 to TRBJ1-5. CDR1 and CDR2 (germline): ENHRY, SYGVKD. There are 15 residues in the CDR3. The CDR3 sequence: CAISEGQGRNQPQHF.